Described below is a single T cell receptor beta chain sequence and its context. Its antigen is not identified. Graves' hyperthyroidism without ophthalmopathy progression within 18 months was termed stable. With a duration under 2 months, the hyperthyroidism was newly diagnosed in patients aged 18 to 65. Together with thyroid ultrasound, orbital computed tomography, serum thyroxine and TRAb, clinical symptoms were used for diagnoses. V shed 4 bases and J shed 3 bases, with 10 bases lying between them. Germline V lookup: CDR1 LNHNV, CDR2 YYDKDF (reference sequence). The CDR3 spans 14 residues. This sample was taken from a study of T cells in Graves' hyperthyroidism and ophthalmopathy. Study-wide results and limits: Ophthalmopathy was identified by the model a median roughly 6.5 months ahead of onset.

The CDR3 regions of TCR beta were amplified from RNA transcripts. A first-round RT-PCR of the TCR CDR3 used the HTBI primer set. Using its own MiXCR run on the multiplex PCR reads, TCRdb lists one record per CDR3 protein. The sample records a few hundred thousand distinct CDR3 sequences, 40% to 55% being singletons. This chain connects TRBV15 to TRBJ1-5, with unresolved D. Sequencing was performed on peripheral blood or thyroid tissue (not recorded which). The TCR was taken from a young woman with Graves' hyperthyroidism. For the CDR3, the DNA is TGTGCCACCAGCATACCGGGTAACAATCAGCCCCAGCATTTT. Its protein is CATSIPGNNQPQHF.